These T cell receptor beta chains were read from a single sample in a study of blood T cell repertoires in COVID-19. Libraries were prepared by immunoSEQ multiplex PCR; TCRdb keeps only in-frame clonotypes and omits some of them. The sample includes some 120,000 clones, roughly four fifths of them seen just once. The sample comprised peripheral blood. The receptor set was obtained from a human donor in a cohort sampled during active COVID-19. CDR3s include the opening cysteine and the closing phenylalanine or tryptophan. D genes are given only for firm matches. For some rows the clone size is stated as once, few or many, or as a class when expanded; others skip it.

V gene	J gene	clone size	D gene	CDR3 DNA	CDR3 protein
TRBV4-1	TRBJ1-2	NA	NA	TGCGCCAGCAGCCAACCCCTAGCACGATATGGCTACACCTTC	CASSQPLARYGYTF
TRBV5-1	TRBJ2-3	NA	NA	TGCGCCAGCAGCTTGGTAGGCGGGGCCGGCACAGATACGCAGTATTTT	CASSLVGGAGTDTQYF
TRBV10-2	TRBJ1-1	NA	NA	TGCGCCAGCAGTGAGGGGCGACGGACTGAAGCTTTCTTT	CASSEGRRTEAFF
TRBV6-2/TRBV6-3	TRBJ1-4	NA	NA	TGTGCCAGCAGTTATTCGCAGTTTAATGAAAAACTGTTTTTT	CASSYSQFNEKLFF
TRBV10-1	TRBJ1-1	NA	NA	TGCGCCAGTAAGGGGCCTGGGACTGAAGCTTTCTTT	CASKGPGTEAFF
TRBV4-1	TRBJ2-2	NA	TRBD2	TGCGCCAGCAGCCAAGATCAGAGCGGGGTAGCGGGGGCCCCGAGGACCGGGGAGCTGTTTTTT	CASSQDQSGVAGAPRTGELFF
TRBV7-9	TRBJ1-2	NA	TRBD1	TGTGCCAGCAGCCAATGGGACAGCGTCAACTATGGCTACACCTTC	CASSQWDSVNYGYTF
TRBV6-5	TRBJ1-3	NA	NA	TGTGCCAGCAGTTCCCTTCACAGGGCTGGAAACACCATATATTTT	CASSSLHRAGNTIYF
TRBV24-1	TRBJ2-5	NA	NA	TGTGCCACCAGTGATGTTCGGGACATCGGGACCCAGTACTTC	CATSDVRDIGTQYF
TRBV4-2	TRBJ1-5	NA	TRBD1	TGTGCCAGCAGCAGGACAGGGCCTAGCAATCAGCCCCAGCATTTT	CASSRTGPSNQPQHF
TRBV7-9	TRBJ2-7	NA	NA	TGTGCCAGCAGCTCTTGGACACATAGCTCCTACGAGCAGTACTTC	CASSSWTHSSYEQYF
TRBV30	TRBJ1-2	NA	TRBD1	TGTGCCTGGAGGGACAGGTTGCGCGGAGGCTACACCTTC	CAWRDRLRGGYTF
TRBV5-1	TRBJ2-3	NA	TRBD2	TGCGCCAGCAGCTTTCGCGGGGGGGCAGCTGATACGCAGTATTTT	CASSFRGGAADTQYF
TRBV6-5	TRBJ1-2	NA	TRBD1	TGTGCCAGCAGCTCCGGGGGACAGGGGTCCCTTGGCTACACCTTC	CASSSGGQGSLGYTF
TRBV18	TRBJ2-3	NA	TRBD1	TGTGCCAGCTCACTCCGACAGGGTGGAAGCACAGATACGCAGTATTTT	CASSLRQGGSTDTQYF
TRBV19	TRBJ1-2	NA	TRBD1	TGTGCCAGTAGTATACTAGGGACAGAGAACTATGGCTACACCTTC	CASSILGTENYGYTF
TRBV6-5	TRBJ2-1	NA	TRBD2	TGTGCCAGCACCCAGGGACTAGCGGGGGGAAATGAGCAGTTCTTC	CASTQGLAGGNEQFF
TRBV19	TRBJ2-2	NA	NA	TGTGCCAGTAGCGTGAATTCAGGGGCCGGGGAGCTGTTTTTT	CASSVNSGAGELFF
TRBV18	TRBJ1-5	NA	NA	TGTGCCAGCTGGGACGGGGGGCTTCAGCCCCAGCATTTT	CASWDGGLQPQHF
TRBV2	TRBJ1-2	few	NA	TGTGCCAGCAGTGAAGGGAGTCGGGCGAGGGATCATGGCTACACCTTC	CASSEGSRARDHGYTF
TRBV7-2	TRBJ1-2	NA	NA	TGTGCCAGCAGCTTGGAACAGGGCCCTAACTATGGCTACACCTTC	CASSLEQGPNYGYTF
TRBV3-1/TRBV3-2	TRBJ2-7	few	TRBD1	TGTGCCAGCAGCCCCCGGGACAGCTACGAGCAGTACTTC	CASSPRDSYEQYF
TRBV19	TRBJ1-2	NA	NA	TGTGCCAGTTCCCCGTTTGGGGGCCGTGGCTACACCTTC	CASSPFGGRGYTF
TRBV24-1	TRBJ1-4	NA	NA	TGTGCCCTAACGGAGAGCACTAATGAAAAACTGTTTTTT	CALTESTNEKLFF
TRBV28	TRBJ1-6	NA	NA	TGTGCCAGCCACAGGGCCAATTCACCCCTCCACTTT	CASHRANSPLHF
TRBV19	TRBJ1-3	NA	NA	TGTGCCAGTAGTATCGCGGGTCATGGAAACACCATATATTTT	CASSIAGHGNTIYF
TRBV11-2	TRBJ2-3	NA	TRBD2	TGTGCCAGCAGACCTCTAGCGGGGGGCCGGGATACGCAGTATTTT	CASRPLAGGRDTQYF
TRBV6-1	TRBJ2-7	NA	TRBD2	TGTGCCAGCAGTGAACTCCCCCAGCGGGGGGGCCGGGGCCACGAGCAGTACTTC	CASSELPQRGGRGHEQYF
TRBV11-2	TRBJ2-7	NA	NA	TGTGCCAGCAGTCCACCTGGCGGGTCCTACGAGCAGTACTTC	CASSPPGGSYEQYF
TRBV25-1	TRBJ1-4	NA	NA	TGTGCCAGCAGTGACCCACAGGGATTTGAAAAACTGTTTTTT	CASSDPQGFEKLFF
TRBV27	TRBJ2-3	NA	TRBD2	TGTGCCAGCAGTAACCCTAGCGGGGGGATCACAGATACGCAGTATTTT	CASSNPSGGITDTQYF
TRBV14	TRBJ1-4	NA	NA	TGTGCCAGCAGCACAATCTCGGGATTTGATGAAAAACTGTTTTTT	CASSTISGFDEKLFF
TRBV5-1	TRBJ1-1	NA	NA	TGCGCCAGCAGCGTCTGGGACTCCAACACTGAAGCTTTCTTT	CASSVWDSNTEAFF
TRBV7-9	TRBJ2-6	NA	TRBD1	TGTGCCAGCAGCTTAAATGCAGGGGGCTCCGCTGGGGCCAACGTCCTGACTTTC	CASSLNAGGSAGANVLTF
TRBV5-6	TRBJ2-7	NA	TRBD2	TGTGCCAGCAGCTTGTTCCTAGCGGGGGGGCCGGTTCCTCCGAACCAGTACTTC	CASSLFLAGGPVPPNQYF
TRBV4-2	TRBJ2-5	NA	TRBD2	TGTGCCAGCAGCCCGACTCCACTAGCGGGGGAGACCCAGTACTTC	CASSPTPLAGETQYF
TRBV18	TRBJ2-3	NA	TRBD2	TGTGCCAGCTCGCCGGGGGGGATCGCAGATACGCAGTATTTT	CASSPGGIADTQYF
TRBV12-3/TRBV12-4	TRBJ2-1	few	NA	TGTGCCAGCAGTTTATCGGGAGACAATGAGCAGTTCTTC	CASSLSGDNEQFF
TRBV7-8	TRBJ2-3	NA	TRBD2	TGTGCCAGCAGCCCTGCCGGGACTAGCGGGGCTGATACGCAGTATTTT	CASSPAGTSGADTQYF
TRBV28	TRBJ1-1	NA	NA	TGTGCCAGCAGTCGAAGACAGGTTGGGGGTGCTTTCTTT	CASSRRQVGGAFF
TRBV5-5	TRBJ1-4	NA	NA	TGTGCCAGCAGCTTCGGCGGCAGGGCTAGAACTAATGAAAAACTGTTTTTT	CASSFGGRARTNEKLFF
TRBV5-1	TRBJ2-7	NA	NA	TGCGCCAGCAGCTTGACCGTGCGGGTCCCCTACGAGCAGTACTTC	CASSLTVRVPYEQYF
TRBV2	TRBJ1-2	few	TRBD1	TGTGCCAGCAGTGGGACAGGGGGCGGTTATATGCATGGCTACACCTTC	CASSGTGGGYMHGYTF
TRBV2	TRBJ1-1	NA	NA	TGTGCCAGCAGTGCAAAAGCGGGGAGAACTGAAGCTTTCTTT	CASSAKAGRTEAFF
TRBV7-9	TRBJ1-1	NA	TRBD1	TGTGCCAGCAGCCAGGACAGGAACAGTGAAGCTTTCTTT	CASSQDRNSEAFF
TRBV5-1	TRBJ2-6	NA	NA	TGCGCCAGCAGCTCTGGACAGATAGCCTCTGGGGCCAACGTCCTGACTTTC	CASSSGQIASGANVLTF
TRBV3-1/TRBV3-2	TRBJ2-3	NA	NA	TGTGCCAGCAGCACTGAAATATTCACAGATACGCAGTATTTT	CASSTEIFTDTQYF
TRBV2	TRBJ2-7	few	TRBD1	TGTGCCAGCAGCATAACCGGGACAGGGTTCCACGAGCAGTACTTC	CASSITGTGFHEQYF
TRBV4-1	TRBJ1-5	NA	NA	TGCGCCAGCAGCCAGGAGGGGCAGCCCCAGCATTTT	CASSQEGQPQHF
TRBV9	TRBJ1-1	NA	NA	TGTGCCAGCAGCGTATCAGGAAACACTGAAGCTTTCTTT	CASSVSGNTEAFF
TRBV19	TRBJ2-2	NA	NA	TGTGCCAGTAGTATAGCCGAAGGGTGGGGGGCCGGGGAGCTGTTTTTT	CASSIAEGWGAGELFF
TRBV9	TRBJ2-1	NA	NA	TGTGCCAGCAGCCCTCATGGGGGGGCAAACAATGAGCAGTTCTTC	CASSPHGGANNEQFF
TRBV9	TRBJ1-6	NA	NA	TGTGCCAGCAGCGACCGGGACTATAATTCACCCCTCCACTTT	CASSDRDYNSPLHF
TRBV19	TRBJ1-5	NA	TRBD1	TGTGCCAGTAGCCTGACAGGGGGTAGCAATCAGCCCCAGCATTTT	CASSLTGGSNQPQHF
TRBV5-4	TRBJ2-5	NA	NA	TGTGCCAGCAGCTTGATGTTAATGGAGACCCAGTACTTC	CASSLMLMETQYF
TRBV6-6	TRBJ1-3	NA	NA	TGTGCCAGCTTTGGGGGACACTACTCTGGAAACACCATATATTTT	CASFGGHYSGNTIYF
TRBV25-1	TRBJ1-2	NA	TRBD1	TGTGCCAGCAGCCGAGAGGGACAGCCCGTTTATGGCTACACCTTC	CASSREGQPVYGYTF
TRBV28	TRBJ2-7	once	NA	TGTGCCAGCAGCCCGGAGGGCCGCAAGCAGTACTTC	CASSPEGRKQYF
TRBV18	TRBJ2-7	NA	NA	TGTGCCAGCTCACGTCGGACAGACTCCTACGAGCAGTACTTC	CASSRRTDSYEQYF